The 15 T cell receptor beta chains below come from one sample, sequenced in a study of blood T cells in healthy people across ages. Combining a sample-barcoded 5' primer with a J-beta primer mix, a second PCR ran for about 6 to 12 cycles. TCRdb used MiXCR to reprocess the 5' RACE reads, holding one entry per CDR3 protein. The sample comprises about 640,000 distinct CDR3 sequences, around 41% of which are singletons, and around 30% rests with the top ten. Input material: blood. These receptors all come from a man at least 80 years old in good health.

The chain has TRBV20-1 and TRBJ2-7; TRBD2 aligns across 12 bases. There are 17 residues in the CDR3. Per germline, CDR1 DFQATT and CDR2 SNEGSKA (reference sequence). V was clipped by 2 bases and J by 1 base; unmatched bases: 9. The chain's CDR3 is CSARSPGLAGRSYEQYF. The CDR3 DNA follows: TGCAGTGCTAGATCACCCGGACTAGCGGGGCGTTCCTACGAGCAGTACTTC.

In this sample, this clonotype turned up once. The chain uses TRBV20-1 and TRBJ1-6, with 12 bases that match TRBD1. Trimming cost V 3 bases and J 7 bases; bases outside gene matches: 4. This CDR3 contains 15 residues. Germline CDR1 and CDR2: DFQATT and SNEGSKA (reference sequence). This CDR3 is CSARAGTGGNSPLHF. The CDR3 DNA reads as TGCAGTGCTAGGGCCGGGACAGGGGGCAATTCACCCCTCCACTTT.

The chain combines TRBV6-5 with TRBJ2-7; the D is unclear. The CDR3 has 13 amino acids. The germline CDR1 and CDR2 sequences are MNHEY and SVGAGI. With 5 bases removed from V and 2 bases from J, the gap between germline ends came to 10 bases. In DNA form, the CDR3 reads TGTGCCAGCAGTGCTGGGCCCACCTACGAGCAGTACTTC. Residues: CASSAGPTYEQYF.

This clonotype was seen ten or more times. This sequence joins TRBV13 and TRBJ2-6; possible D gene TRBD2, 5 bases. The germline V and J ends were trimmed by 2 bases and 3 bases, with 17 bases remaining between them. The CDR3 length is 18 residues. The germline V gene has CDR1 PRHDT and CDR2 FYEKMQ (reference sequence). The CDR3 DNA follows: TGTGCCAGCAGCTTAATTGCTGGGGTTGGGAGTGGGGCCAACGTCCTGACTTTC. Amino acids: CASSLIAGVGSGANVLTF.

In its sample, this clonotype was seen a few times. The chain is built from TRBV10-3 and TRBJ2-7, with 14 bases identical to TRBD2. The CDR3 length is 20 residues. Per the germline V gene, CDR1 is ENHRY and CDR2 is SYGVKD. Germline trimming cut 2 bases from V and 2 bases from J; bases unmatched to any gene: 14. The CDR3 spells CAISEIGVAGLAGGAYEQYF. In DNA form, the CDR3 reads TGTGCCATCAGTGAGATCGGGGTCGCAGGACTAGCGGGAGGCGCCTACGAGCAGTACTTC.

The V call is TRBV11-2, the J call TRBJ2-5, with D possibly called TRBD1 or TRBD2 (5 bases each). The CDR3 sequence is 12 residues long. Trimming took off 3 bases at V and 12 bases at J, with 14 bases between the two ends. The germline V gene has CDR1 SGHAT and CDR2 FQNNGV. The CDR3: CASSFRDDPKYF. The CDR3 bases are TGTGCCAGCAGCTTCCGGGACGACCCGAAGTACTTC.

Many counts were recorded for this clonotype. This chain connects TRBV27 to TRBJ1-1, with 8 bases fitting TRBD1. This CDR3 spans 14 amino acids. Germline CDR1 reads MNHEY; CDR2 reads SMNVEV (reference sequence). Trimming cost V 7 bases and J 6 bases; bases outside gene matches: 10. The CDR3 bases are TGTGCCAGCAAACCCGACAGGGGCAAATCTGAAGCTTTCTTT. Translated: CASKPDRGKSEAFF.

This rearrangement joins TRBV6-6 to TRBJ1-1; 7 nucleotides agree with TRBD1. V gave up 5 bases and J gave up 5 bases; unmatched junction bases: 11. CDR3 length: 15 residues. Looked up from germline, CDR1 is MNHNY and CDR2 is SVGAGI (reference sequence). The CDR3 sequence: CASSPHQGVRTEAFF. Written as DNA, the CDR3 is TGTGCCAGCAGTCCCCACCAGGGGGTAAGGACTGAAGCTTTCTTT.

The rearrangement joins TRBV28 to TRBJ2-3; D remains ambiguous. V was shortened by 6 bases and J by 3 bases, with 19 bases between the two germline ends. The CDR3 runs 16 residues. Germline lookup yields CDR1 MDHEN and CDR2 SYDVKM. CDR3 amino acids: CASSLHRTSRTDTQYF. CDR3 DNA: TGTGCCAGCAGCCTACACCGGACCAGCCGTACAGATACGCAGTATTTT.

This clonotype was seen more than once but under ten times. V and J are TRBV7-2 and TRBJ2-7, with 11 bases lining up with TRBD2. Germline V gene lookup returns CDR1 SGHTA and CDR2 FQGNSA. CDR3 size: 17 residues. The V segment lost 3 bases and the J segment 5 bases; nucleotides outside the gene matches: 12. CDR3 DNA: TGTGCCAGCAGCTTGATCGGTAGCGGGAGGGTCCCTGACGAGCAGTACTTC. Its protein is CASSLIGSGRVPDEQYF.

This clonotype appeared once. V is TRBV6-6 and J is TRBJ2-5; 7 bases line up with TRBD1. The germline V gene has CDR1 MNHNY and CDR2 SVGAGI (reference sequence). Losses at the gene ends were 6 bases for V and 4 bases for J; bases not matched to a gene: 8. The CDR3 extends over 14 amino acids. The CDR3 region is CASRKIQGSETQYF. The CDR3 DNA reads as TGTGCCAGCAGAAAAATACAGGGGTCAGAGACCCAGTACTTC.

J is TRBJ2-1 and V is TRBV25-1; 15 bases fit TRBD2. The CDR3 is 19 residues long. V lost 4 bases to trimming and J lost 0 bases; unmatched junction nucleotides: 7. Germline loops: CDR1 MGHDK, CDR2 SYGVNS. CDR3: CASSVPGTSGGSSYNEQFF. The CDR3 DNA is TGTGCCAGCAGTGTCCCCGGGACTAGCGGGGGGAGCTCCTACAATGAGCAGTTCTTC.

The rearrangement uses TRBV2 and TRBJ1-1; unclear D gene. V shed 2 bases and J shed 1 base, with 8 bases lying between them. Germline V CDR1 and CDR2: SNHLY, FYNNEI. The CDR3 totals 14 residues. This chain's CDR3 is CASSERRGNTEAFF. DNA for the CDR3: TGTGCCAGCAGTGAAAGGCGAGGGAACACTGAAGCTTTCTTT. Full variable domain (outside the CDR3, taken from reference TRBV2 and TRBJ1-1): EPEVTQTPSHQVTQMGQEVILRCVPISNHLYFYWYRQILGQKVEFLVSFYNNEISEKSEIFDDQFSVERPDGSNFTLKIRSTKLEDSAMYFCASSERRGNTEAFFGQGTRLTVV.

This chain connects TRBV5-1 to TRBJ2-2, with 9 nucleotides matching TRBD2. The J segment lost 2 bases and the V segment lost 3 bases, leaving 8 bases of the junction unmatched. The germline gives CDR1 SGHRS, CDR2 YFSETQ. CDR3 length equals 17 residues. The CDR3, as DNA: TGCGCCAGCAGCTGGGAACCTAGCGGGGCAAACACCGGGGAGCTGTTTTTT. It translates to CASSWEPSGANTGELFF.

As for this clonotype: Relative to the germline gene, one junction end is altered; a read error may explain this. The rearrangement joins TRBV11-2 to TRBJ2-1; D is uncertain. The CDR3 runs 14 residues. The germline V gene encodes CDR1 SGHAT and CDR2 FQNNGV. CDR3 in amino acids: CASSLRRPINEQFF. CDR3 nucleotide sequence: TGCGCCAGCAGCCTCCGACGCCCCATCAATGAGCAGTTCTTC.